Below, one TCR beta chain is given with its context. It has no known antigen specificity. No base-level quality is on record; no much larger clone is a single base apart. This sample is drawn from a study of blood T cell repertoires in COVID-19 (dated by TCRdb to between 2020 and 2021). In the study overall: Samples covering the acute and convalescent phases of COVID-19 were provided by collaborators in the United States, Italy and Spain. The prospective study material was composed of cDNA or gDNA derived from T cells, B-cell-depleted T cells, or PBMCs. The repertoires were made available in a free public database intended to serve as a resource for research on the immune response to SARS-CoV-2. Samples came from the ongoing ImmuneRACE study (first 160 participants) plus 1,254 subjects from 6 global collaborators. Deeply sampled blood TCRbeta repertoires from subjects exposed to, actively infected with, or recovered from COVID-19 were included in the dataset. A de-identified subject ID, COVID-19 status, age in years and sex were almost always included in the sample metadata. Where HLA class I and class II types were available, the types were taken from metadata supplied by the sample provider, not from assay-based typing.

The cysteine opens and the phenylalanine closes a CDR3 of 14 amino acids. The sequence is cut down to CDR3 DNA, 42 bases in frame from base 1. Per the germline V gene, LGHNA is the CDR1 and YSLEER is the CDR2. Trimming at the junction amounts to 4 bases on V and 4 bases on J, and the germline ends lie 13 bases apart. Overall results and qualifications from the work: Clinical and demographic metadata were provided uncurated, with the amount varying by source and participant.

The immunoSEQ Assay, a bias-controlled multiplex PCR, was used to amplify TCRbeta CDR3 regions from genomic DNA. Under the source paper's analysis protocol: Within the assay, amplification of reference gene primers was used to estimate how many nucleated cells each sample contained. To quantify the absolute abundance of each unique TCRbeta CDR3 rearrangement, sequence reads were collapsed and filtered. For each sample, productive Simpson clonality was calculated as the square root of Simpson's diversity index over productive rearrangements. Entries here come from immuneACCESS through TCRdb and include only in-frame sequences with V and J called. Some clones fail to appear in such tables; in the studies checked, an unresolved V gene covers under half of the shortfall, and the cause of the remainder is unknown. That table furnishes V, J and clone size, whereas the DNA furnished D and trimming. Across this sample there are approximately 350,000 clones, with about 90% seen only once. The top ten clones comprise about 6.7% of the sample.

In Seattle, one collaborating source enrolled patients while the infection was active and tracked those patients longitudinally over the course of disease. Each collaborating institution followed its own protocols to collect whole blood in K2EDTA tubes. For TCRbeta analysis, collaborator samples were shipped as frozen whole blood, as isolated PBMCs, or as DNA extracted from either sample type. Sequencing was performed on peripheral blood. The receptor's source is a woman in her 70s with COVID-19, enrolled during active disease. The chain is encoded by TRBV4-3 joined to TRBJ1-1; the D gene is possibly TRBD1, with 5 bases matching. The sequenced DNA: TGCGCCAGCAGCCTGGCAGGGATTGGCACTGAAGCTTTCTTT. Translated, this is CASSLAGIGTEAFF.